Given below is one T cell receptor beta chain in context. These data originate in a study of blood T cell repertoires in COVID-19. Study background: The study drew acute and convalescent COVID-19 samples from the United States, Italy and Spain. The cDNA or gDNA used as material had been derived from T cells, B-cell-depleted T cells, or PBMCs.

Enrolment of Seattle patients took place during active infection, and they were followed longitudinally. As originally analysed: Reference gene primer amplification gave estimated nucleated cell counts. Method: immunoSEQ multiplex PCR; TCRdb's copy keeps in-frame clones and lacks some. V and J calls and clone size are those listed in that table; D and trimming were worked out from the DNA. The sample has roughly 150,000 clones; around four fifths are singletons. The CDR3 runs to 12 residues. The germline V gene encodes CDR1 LGHNT and CDR2 FRNRAP. With 4 bases removed from V and 5 bases from J, the gap between germline ends came to 6 bases.

The sequenced material came from peripheral blood. The chain carries TRBV12-5 and TRBJ1-5; D unresolved. This receptor was taken from a woman older than 75 with COVID-19, enrolled during active disease. The CDR3 region has the DNA TGTGCTAGTGGTTCCTCCCATCAGCCCCAGCATTTT. Its protein product is CASGSSHQPQHF.